This is a list of T cell receptor beta chains from one sample in a study of blood T cells in healthy people across ages. From the 5' RACE reads, TCRdb called clonotypes with MiXCR, one entry per CDR3 protein. The data contain 910,000 or so distinct CDR3 sequences, approximately 50% of them singletons. Sample: blood. The receptor source for this set is a woman between 55 and 75 years old in good health. The CDR3 runs from the conserved cysteine through the conserved F or W. A D gene is named only where the DNA matches it firmly. Clone size, where shown, is once, few, many, or a class for clones that have expanded.

>.|TRBV4-2|.|TRBJ1-4
TGTGCCAGCAGCCAACGATACACCAGAGCAACTAATGAAAAACTGTTTTTT
CASSQRYTRATNEKLFF
>many|TRBV7-2|TRBD2|TRBJ2-3
TGTGCCAGCAGCGTCGGACAGACTAGCGCGCAGTATTTT
CASSVGQTSAQYF
>.|TRBV24-1|.|TRBJ2-1
TGTGCCACCAGTGAGAGGGGTCATGAGCAGTTCTTC
CATSERGHEQFF
>.|TRBV11-2|TRBD2|TRBJ2-1
TGTGCCAGCAGCTCCAGGACTAGCGGGATGATAACCCACAATGAGCAGTTCTTC
CASSSRTSGMITHNEQFF
>few|TRBV14|TRBD1|TRBJ1-1
TGTGCCAGCAGCCAAGATATTCGCGGCAGGGGGGGAACTGAAGCTTTCTTT
CASSQDIRGRGGTEAFF
>.|TRBV3-1|TRBD2|TRBJ2-7
TGTGCCAGCAGCCAGGTGGCTAGCGGGGATTCCGAGCAGTACTTC
CASSQVASGDSEQYF
>few|TRBV7-6|.|TRBJ2-3
TGTGCCAGCAGCTTGCTTTTGGGGACAGATACGCAGTATTTT
CASSLLLGTDTQYF
>few|TRBV29-1|TRBD2|TRBJ2-3
TGCAGCGCTCCGGCAAGCGGGAGGGCAGATACGCAGTATTTT
CSAPASGRADTQYF
>.|TRBV6-1|.|TRBJ2-1
TGTGCCAGCAGTTTGGGGGAACTCTCCTACAATGAGCAGTTCTTC
CASSLGELSYNEQFF
>.|TRBV15|.|TRBJ2-5
TGTGCCACCAGCAGATTAAGGACCCGCCAAGAGACCCAGTACTTC
CATSRLRTRQETQYF
>.|TRBV19|TRBD1|TRBJ2-3
TGTGCCAGTAGTATAGACCCGGGACAGGGGTTTGCAGATACGCAGTATTTT
CASSIDPGQGFADTQYF
>.|TRBV2|TRBD1|TRBJ2-3
TGTGCCAGCCGGACAGGGTTTGGCACAGATACGCAGTATTTT
CASRTGFGTDTQYF
>few|TRBV12-3/TRBV12-4|TRBD2|TRBJ2-3
TGTGCCAGCAACCACTGGGGGGGTACGCAGTATTTT
CASNHWGGTQYF
>.|TRBV29-1|TRBD2|TRBJ2-7
TGCAGCGTGGGGGCCAGCGGGAGTTCCTACGAGCAGTACTTC
CSVGASGSSYEQYF
>few|TRBV5-1|.|TRBJ2-3
TGCGCCAGCAGCCCGGGCCGTACAAATACGCAGTATTTT
CASSPGRTNTQYF
>.|TRBV6-6|.|TRBJ1-1
TGTGCCAGCAGTTACTCCATGTCGAACACTGAAGCTTTCTTT
CASSYSMSNTEAFF
>few|TRBV12-3/TRBV12-4|.|TRBJ2-7
TGTGCCAGCAGCTCTGGGTCGGGGGTTCAGTACTTC
CASSSGSGVQYF
>few|TRBV27|.|TRBJ2-7
TGTGCCAGCAGACCCCGGGGCCCAGGGTCCTACGAGCAGTACTTC
CASRPRGPGSYEQYF
>many|TRBV20-1|.|TRBJ2-1
TGCAGTGCCCAAGATAGCGGAGCCCTCCACAATGAGCAGTTCTTC
CSAQDSGALHNEQFF
>.|TRBV6-4|.|TRBJ2-3
TGTGCCAGCAGGACGGGCTGGAGATCAGATACGCGGTATTTT
CASRTGWRSDTRYF
>.|TRBV12-3/TRBV12-4|TRBD1|TRBJ2-5
TGTGCCAGCAGTACATGGACAGGGACGAAGGAGACCCAGTACTTC
CASSTWTGTKETQYF
>.|TRBV29-1|.|TRBJ2-3
TGCAGCGTCGACATAGATACGCAGTATTTT
CSVDIDTQYF
>.|TRBV7-2|.|TRBJ2-1
TGTGCCAGCAGCGTAGAGCCCCGGAATGAGCAGTTCTTC
CASSVEPRNEQFF
>.|TRBV5-1|.|TRBJ2-5
TGCGCCAGCAGCCCTGGCGGTGTGGGGGTCCAAGAGACCCAGTACTTC
CASSPGGVGVQETQYF
>once|TRBV11-2|.|TRBJ2-5
TGTGCCGGCAGCCAATGGGCGATCGAGACCCAGTACTTC
CAGSQWAIETQYF
>.|TRBV29-1|TRBD1|TRBJ2-4
TGCAGCGTTGGTCCGGGACAGAAAGACATTCAGTACTTC
CSVGPGQKDIQYF
>.|TRBV28|.|TRBJ2-7
TGTGCCCGCAGTACCTGGGGGCAGCAGTACTTC
CARSTWGQQYF
>.|TRBV28|.|TRBJ1-4
TGTGCCAGCCGGTATCGTAGGGGTACTAATGAAAAACTGTTTTTT
CASRYRRGTNEKLFF
>.|TRBV27|TRBD2|TRBJ2-1
TGTGCCAGCAGATCAGGGACTAACGCATACAATGAGCAGTTCTTC
CASRSGTNAYNEQFF
>.|TRBV28|TRBD2|TRBJ2-5
TGTGCCAGCAGTTTCCCAGGACTAGCAAATCAAGAGACCCAGTACTTC
CASSFPGLANQETQYF
>.|TRBV6-4|.|TRBJ2-1
TGTGCCAGCAGTGACTCGATAGGCGGGCTTAGCTCCTACAATGAGCAGTTCTTC
CASSDSIGGLSSYNEQFF